These T cell receptor beta chains were read from a single sample in a study of blood T cell repertoires in COVID-19. The data were produced by immunoSEQ multiplex PCR, yet TCRdb's version contains in-frame clones alone and is incomplete. The table lists 70,000 to 95,000 clones, around 80% of them singletons. The sequencing sample was made of peripheral blood. These receptors came from a woman aged 35 to 49 with active or convalescent COVID-19. CDR3s include the opening cysteine and the closing phenylalanine or tryptophan. D genes are given only for firm matches. Part of the rows lack a size; the others show once, few, many or a class for expanded clones.

clone_size,d_call,v_call,j_call,cdr3_nt,cdr3_aa
NA,TRBD1,TRBV28,TRBJ1-6,TGTGCCAGCACCGTCCCGGGACAGGGTTCACCCCTCCACTTT,CASTVPGQGSPLHF
NA,TRBD1,TRBV5-6,TRBJ1-2,TGTGCCAGCAGCCTAATACAGGGGATGGACTATGGCTACACCTTC,CASSLIQGMDYGYTF
NA,NA,TRBV6-5,TRBJ1-1,TGTGCCAGCAGTAAACGAACCACAGCGAACACTGAAGCTTTCTTT,CASSKRTTANTEAFF
NA,TRBD2,TRBV18,TRBJ2-3,TGTGCCAGCTCACCCGCGGGACTAGCGGGAAGCACAGATACGCAGTATTTT,CASSPAGLAGSTDTQYF
NA,NA,TRBV30,TRBJ2-7,TGTGCCTGGAGCGCGAACTACGAGCAGTACTTC,CAWSANYEQYF
NA,TRBD1,TRBV4-3,TRBJ1-4,TGCGCCAGCAGCCAAACCCCGGGACAGGTCGGCGAAAAACTGTTTTTT,CASSQTPGQVGEKLFF
NA,NA,TRBV5-4,TRBJ2-6,TGTGCCAGCACCTGGGACAATGGGGCCAACGTCCTGACTTTC,CASTWDNGANVLTF
few,TRBD1,TRBV29-1,TRBJ1-1,TGCAGCGTCGGACCCCATCGACAGGGAGGAATGAACACTGAAGCTTTCTTT,CSVGPHRQGGMNTEAFF
once,NA,TRBV11-3,TRBJ2-3,TGTGCCAGCAGCTTAGGACTACGGGCGCAGTATTTT,CASSLGLRAQYF
NA,NA,TRBV18,TRBJ1-2,TGTGCCAGCTCACCAGAGGAACTCTATGGCTACACCTTC,CASSPEELYGYTF
NA,NA,TRBV5-1,TRBJ1-5,TGCGCCAGCAGCCCCACTGCGGGGGCCAATCAGCCCCAGCATTTT,CASSPTAGANQPQHF
NA,NA,TRBV6-2/TRBV6-3,TRBJ1-2,TGTGCCAGCAGCGAGGACAGAATCTATGGCTACACCTTC,CASSEDRIYGYTF
NA,NA,TRBV10-3,TRBJ2-7,TGTGCCATCAGTGAGTCGCAGTTATCCTACGAGCAGTACTTC,CAISESQLSYEQYF
NA,TRBD1,TRBV7-8,TRBJ2-7,TGTGCCAGCACCCCGGGACAGGGGGCCTACGAGCAGTACTTC,CASTPGQGAYEQYF
NA,TRBD1,TRBV10-2,TRBJ1-4,TGCGCCACCACGACAGGGCGTAATGAAAAACTGTTTTTT,CATTTGRNEKLFF
NA,NA,TRBV2,TRBJ2-4,TGTGCCAGCAATCGGGTCCCTCGGGACATTCAGTACTTC,CASNRVPRDIQYF
NA,TRBD1,TRBV11-2,TRBJ2-3,TGTGCCAGCAGCTTAGACAGGGGGCGGTCAGATACGCAGTATTTT,CASSLDRGRSDTQYF
NA,TRBD2,TRBV29-1,TRBJ2-4,TGCAGCGTTCTAGAGTTAGCGGGAGTACAGAGTGGGGCCAAAAACATTCAGTACTTC,CSVLELAGVQSGAKNIQYF
few,TRBD2,TRBV2,TRBJ2-5,TGTGCCAGCGGGACAGGACTAGCGGGAGAGACCCAGTACTTC,CASGTGLAGETQYF
NA,TRBD2,TRBV27,TRBJ2-7,TGTGCCAGCGTCTCGCTAGCGGGAGTATTCGAGCAGTACTTC,CASVSLAGVFEQYF
NA,NA,TRBV10-3,TRBJ1-2,TGTGCCATCAGTGACCCGGGAACGTATGGCTACACCTTC,CAISDPGTYGYTF